This T cell receptor (beta chain) was recorded in a study of molecular identifiers for immune sequencing clone quantification. TCRdb redid the calling of the PCR reads with MiXCR, one entry per CDR3 protein. The sample carries tens of thousands of distinct CDR3 sequences, 15% to 20% recorded once. This CDR3 spans 15 amino acids. Germline V gene lookup returns CDR1 SGHRS and CDR2 YFSETQ. Details on this clonotype: One end of the junction is discordant with germline, which a read error may explain.

Material for sequencing was naive CD8+ T cells from blood, with Jurkat cell RNA spiked in. As to subset: FACS-sorted CD8+CD4-CCR7+CD45RA+ naive T cells. This clonotype was obtained from a human donor in good health. Some libraries in this study had Jurkat cell RNA spiked in. The rearrangement joins TRBV5-1 to TRBJ2-7, with D hard to call. CDR3 sequence: CASSLEDGFSYERYF. In DNA, the CDR3 is TGCGCCAGCAGCTTGGAGGACGGGTTCTCCTACGAGCGGTACTTC.